This T cell receptor (beta chain) was found in a study of blood T cell repertoires in COVID-19. The wider study: Specimens from acute and convalescent COVID-19 originated in the United States, Italy and Spain. PBMCs, B-cell-depleted T cells, or T cells provided the cDNA or gDNA that made up the material.

The authors' processing: Amplified reference gene primers provided the basis for estimating nucleated cell counts. Measured with immunoSEQ multiplex PCR; TCRdb has only the in-frame clones, and not every one. For V, J and clone size, that table is used; D and trimming come from the DNA. In the table there are 100,000 or so clones, roughly nine tenths of which are singletons. The CDR3 is made up of 18 amino acids. The V gene's germline CDR1 is SGHVS and CDR2 FQNEAQ. V was clipped by 5 bases and J by 4 bases; unmatched bases: 17. The chain carries TRBV7-8 and TRBJ1-3, with 7 bases aligning to TRBD1. The origin of this receptor is a man aged 55 to 70 with acute or convalescent COVID-19. The source material was peripheral blood. CDR3 amino acids: CASSPPTGTPLKGNTIYF. The CDR3 nucleotides read TGTGCCAGCAGCCCACCGACAGGGACCCCCCTCAAGGGAAACACCATATATTTT. The variable domain in full, completed from reference TRBV7-8 and TRBJ1-3, reads GAGVSQSPRYKVAKRGQDVALRCDPISGHVSLFWYQQALGQGPEFLTYFQNEAQLDKSGLPSDRFFAERPEGSVSTLKIQRTQQEDSAVYLCASSPPTGTPLKGNTIYFGEGSWLTVV.